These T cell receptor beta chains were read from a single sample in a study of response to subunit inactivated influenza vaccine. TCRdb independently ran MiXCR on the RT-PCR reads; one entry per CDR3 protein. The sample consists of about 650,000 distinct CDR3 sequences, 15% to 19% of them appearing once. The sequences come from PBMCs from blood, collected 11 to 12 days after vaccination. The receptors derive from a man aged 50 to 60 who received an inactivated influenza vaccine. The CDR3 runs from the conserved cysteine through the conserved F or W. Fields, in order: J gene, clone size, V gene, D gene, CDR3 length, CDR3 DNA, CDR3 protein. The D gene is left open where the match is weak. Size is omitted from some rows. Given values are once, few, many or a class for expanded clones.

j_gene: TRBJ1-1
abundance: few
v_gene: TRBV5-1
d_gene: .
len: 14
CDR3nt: TGCGCCAGCAGTTATGGAAACCTGAACACTGAAGCTTTCTTT
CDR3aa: CASSYGNLNTEAFF

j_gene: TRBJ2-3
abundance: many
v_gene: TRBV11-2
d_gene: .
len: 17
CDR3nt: TGTGCCAGCACCCAAGATCCGGACGCCTCTAGCACAGATACGCAGTATTTT
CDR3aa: CASTQDPDASSTDTQYF

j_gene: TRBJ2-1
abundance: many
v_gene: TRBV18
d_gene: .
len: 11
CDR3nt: TGTGCCAGCTCACCCCCGGGCAGCTTGTTCTTC
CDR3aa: CASSPPGSLFF

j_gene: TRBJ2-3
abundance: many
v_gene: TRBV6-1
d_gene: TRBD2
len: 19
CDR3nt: TGTGCCAGCCCAAAAACCGGGACTAGCGGTTCGAGGGGCACAGATACGCAGTATTTT
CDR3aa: CASPKTGTSGSRGTDTQYF

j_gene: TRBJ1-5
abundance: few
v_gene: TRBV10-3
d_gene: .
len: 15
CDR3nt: TGTGCCATCAGTGGTGGGCCCGGGGGCAATCAGCCCCAGCATTTT
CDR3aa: CAISGGPGGNQPQHF

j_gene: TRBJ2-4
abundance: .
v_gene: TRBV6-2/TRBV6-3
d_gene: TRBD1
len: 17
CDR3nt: TGTGCCAGCAGTCCCCCGCCGACAGGGAGAGTCAAAAACATTCAGTACTTC
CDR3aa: CASSPPPTGRVKNIQYF

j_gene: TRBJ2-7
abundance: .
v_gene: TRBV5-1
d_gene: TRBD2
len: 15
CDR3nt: TGCGCCAGCAGCTTCCTACGCGGACTAGACTACGAGCAGTACTTC
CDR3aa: CASSFLRGLDYEQYF

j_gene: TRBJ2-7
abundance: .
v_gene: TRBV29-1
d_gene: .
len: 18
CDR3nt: TGCAGCGTAAATCTCGAGGGCAGTAACGTCGGAAGCTCCTACGAGCAGTACTTC
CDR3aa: CSVNLEGSNVGSSYEQYF

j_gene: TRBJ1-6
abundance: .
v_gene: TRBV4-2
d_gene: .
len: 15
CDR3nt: TGTGCCAGCAGCCAAGGACAGACGCCAAATTCACCCCTCCACTTT
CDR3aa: CASSQGQTPNSPLHF

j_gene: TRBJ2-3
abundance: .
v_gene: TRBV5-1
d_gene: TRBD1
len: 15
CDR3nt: TGCGCCAGCAGCTCAGGACAGGGGGCGAAAGATACGCAGTATTTT
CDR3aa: CASSSGQGAKDTQYF

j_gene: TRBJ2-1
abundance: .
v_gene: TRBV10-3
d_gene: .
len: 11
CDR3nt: TGTGCCATCGGAAAGTCCTATGAGCAGTTCTTC
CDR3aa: CAIGKSYEQFF

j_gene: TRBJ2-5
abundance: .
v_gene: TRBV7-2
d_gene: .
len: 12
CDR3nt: TGTGCCAGCAGCTCCGGCTATCAGACCCAGTACTTC
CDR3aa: CASSSGYQTQYF

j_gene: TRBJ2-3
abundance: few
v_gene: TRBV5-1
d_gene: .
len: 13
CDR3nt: TGCGCCAGCAGCTTTATTGTCCCAGATACGCAGTATTTT
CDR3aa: CASSFIVPDTQYF

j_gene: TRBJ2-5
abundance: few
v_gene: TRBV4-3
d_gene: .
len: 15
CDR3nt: TGCGCCAGCAGCCGGGAGACAGATTACCAAGAGACCCAGTACTTC
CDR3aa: CASSRETDYQETQYF

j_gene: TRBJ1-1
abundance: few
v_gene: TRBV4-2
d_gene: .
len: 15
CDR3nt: TGTGCCAGCAGCCAAGGTCCGGGAATGAACACTGAAGCTTTCTTT
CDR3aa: CASSQGPGMNTEAFF

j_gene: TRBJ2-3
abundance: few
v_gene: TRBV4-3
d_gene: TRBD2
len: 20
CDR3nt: TGCGCCAGCAGCCAAGAACTAAGGATGGGACTAGCGGGCCTCACAGATACGCAGTATTTT
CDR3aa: CASSQELRMGLAGLTDTQYF

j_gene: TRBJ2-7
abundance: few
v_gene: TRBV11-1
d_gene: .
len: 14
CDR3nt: TGTGCCAGCAGCTTCCTCGAGGGTAGCTACGAGCAGTACTTC
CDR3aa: CASSFLEGSYEQYF

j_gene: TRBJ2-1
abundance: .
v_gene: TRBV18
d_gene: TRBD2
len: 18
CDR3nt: TGTGCCAGCTCAGGGACTAGCGGCAGACTTCCCTCCTACAATGAGCAGTTCTTC
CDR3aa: CASSGTSGRLPSYNEQFF

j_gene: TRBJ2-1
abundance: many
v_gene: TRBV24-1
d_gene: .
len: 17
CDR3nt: TGTGCCACCAGTGAGCGTACTCCGGGACTTCCCTACAATGAGCAGTTCTTC
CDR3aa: CATSERTPGLPYNEQFF

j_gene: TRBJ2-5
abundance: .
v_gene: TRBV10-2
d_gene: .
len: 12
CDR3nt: TGCGCCAGCAGCAGGGAAGTGGAGACCCAGTACTTC
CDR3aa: CASSREVETQYF

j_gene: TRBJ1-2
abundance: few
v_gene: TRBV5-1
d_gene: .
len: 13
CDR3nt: TGCGCCAGCAGCTATGACAGGCTTGAGGGCTACACCTTC
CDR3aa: CASSYDRLEGYTF

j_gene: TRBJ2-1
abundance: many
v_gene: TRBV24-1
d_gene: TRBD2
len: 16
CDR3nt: TGTGCCACCAGTGACCCGGGACTAGCGGGGTACAATGAGCAGTTCTTC
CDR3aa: CATSDPGLAGYNEQFF

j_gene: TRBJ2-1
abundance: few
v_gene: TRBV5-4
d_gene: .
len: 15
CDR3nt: TGTGCCAGCAGTCGGGACTCCCCCTCCTACAATGAGCAGTTCTTC
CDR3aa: CASSRDSPSYNEQFF

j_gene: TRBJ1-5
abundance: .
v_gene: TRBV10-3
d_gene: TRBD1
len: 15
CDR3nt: TGTGCCACCCAGGGACAGGGGTTGTTCAATCAGCCCCAGCATTTT
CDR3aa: CATQGQGLFNQPQHF

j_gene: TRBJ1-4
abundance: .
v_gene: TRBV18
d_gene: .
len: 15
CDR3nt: TGTGCCAGCTCACCACTTGGCCCTCAGGAAGGAAAACTGTTTTTT
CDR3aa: CASSPLGPQEGKLFF

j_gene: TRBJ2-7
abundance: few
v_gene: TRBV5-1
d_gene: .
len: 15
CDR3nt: TGCGCCAGCAGCTTGGCCAGCAGGTATTCCTACGAGCAGTACTTC
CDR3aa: CASSLASRYSYEQYF

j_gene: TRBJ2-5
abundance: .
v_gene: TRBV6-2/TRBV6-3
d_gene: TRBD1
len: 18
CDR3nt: TGTGCCAGCAGATGGGGATTAGGAGACAGGGGGTACCAAGAGACCCAGTACTTC
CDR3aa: CASRWGLGDRGYQETQYF

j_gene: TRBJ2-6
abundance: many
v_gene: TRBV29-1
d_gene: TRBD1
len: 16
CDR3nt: TGCAGCTTAAACCGGGACAGGGACTCTGGGGCCAACGTCCTGACTTTC
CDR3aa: CSLNRDRDSGANVLTF

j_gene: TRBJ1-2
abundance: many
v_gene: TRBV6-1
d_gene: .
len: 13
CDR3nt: TGTGCCAGCAGTGCCACAGGTGGCTATGGCTACACCTTC
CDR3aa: CASSATGGYGYTF

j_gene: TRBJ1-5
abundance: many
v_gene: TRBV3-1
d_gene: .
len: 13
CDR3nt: TGTGCCAGCAGCCAAGAATGGGAAGGACCCCAGCATTTT
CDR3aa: CASSQEWEGPQHF

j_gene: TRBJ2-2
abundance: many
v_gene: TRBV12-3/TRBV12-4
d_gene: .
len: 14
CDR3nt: TGTGCCAGCACCAACATTGTCGGTACCGGGGAGCTGTTTTTT
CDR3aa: CASTNIVGTGELFF

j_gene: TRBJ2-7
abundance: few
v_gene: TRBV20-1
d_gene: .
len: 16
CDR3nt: TGCAGTGCTAGAGATCCCCGGGGAGCAGCGGCCTACGAGCAGTACTTC
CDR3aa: CSARDPRGAAAYEQYF

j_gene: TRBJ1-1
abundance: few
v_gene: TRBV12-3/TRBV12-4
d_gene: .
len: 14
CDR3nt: TGTGCCAGCAGTTTAACAGGAGGTAACTCTGAAGCTTTCTTT
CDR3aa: CASSLTGGNSEAFF

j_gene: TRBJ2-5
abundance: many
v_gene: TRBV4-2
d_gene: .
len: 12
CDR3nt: TGTGCCAGCAGCGAGGACACGCGTGCCCAGTACTTC
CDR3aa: CASSEDTRAQYF

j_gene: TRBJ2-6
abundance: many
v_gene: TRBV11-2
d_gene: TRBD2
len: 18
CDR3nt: TGTGCCAGCAGCCCCATGCGCGGGGGAGCCTCTGGGGCCAACGTCCTGACTTTC
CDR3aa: CASSPMRGGASGANVLTF

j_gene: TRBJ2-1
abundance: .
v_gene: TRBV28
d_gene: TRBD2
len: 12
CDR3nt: TGTGCCACCCACCGGGGGGGAAGTGAGCAGTTCTTC
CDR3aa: CATHRGGSEQFF

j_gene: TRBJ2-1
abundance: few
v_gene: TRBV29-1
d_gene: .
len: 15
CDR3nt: TGCAGCGTTGAGGGGGTAGCGGCCGACAACAATGAGCAGTTCTTC
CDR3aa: CSVEGVAADNNEQFF

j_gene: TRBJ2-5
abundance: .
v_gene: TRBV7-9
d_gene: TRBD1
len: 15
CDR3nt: TGTGCCAGCAGCAGTAGGGGGCGCCTCCAAGAGACCCAGTACTTC
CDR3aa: CASSSRGRLQETQYF

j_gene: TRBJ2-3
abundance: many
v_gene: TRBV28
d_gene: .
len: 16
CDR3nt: TGTGCCAGCAGTTCCTTTTTTATGTCCAGCACAGATACGCAGTATTTT
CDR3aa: CASSSFFMSSTDTQYF

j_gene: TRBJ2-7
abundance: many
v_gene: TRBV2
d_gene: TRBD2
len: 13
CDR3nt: TGTGCCAGCAGCCGGGACTACACCTACGAGCAGTACTTC
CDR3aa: CASSRDYTYEQYF

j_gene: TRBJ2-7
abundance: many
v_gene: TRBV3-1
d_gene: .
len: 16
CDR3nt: TGTGCCAGCAGCCAAGATCGGGGGAATCTAATCTACGAGCAGTACTTC
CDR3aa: CASSQDRGNLIYEQYF

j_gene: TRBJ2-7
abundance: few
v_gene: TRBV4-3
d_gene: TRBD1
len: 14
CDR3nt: TGCGCCAGCAGCCACGGGACAGGAGCCTACGAGCAGTACTTC
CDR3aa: CASSHGTGAYEQYF

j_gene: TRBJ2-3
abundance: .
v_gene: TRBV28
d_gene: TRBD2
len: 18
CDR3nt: TGTGCCAGCGAGGGACTAGCGGGAGGACCCTATAGCACAGATACGCAGTATTTT
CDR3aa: CASEGLAGGPYSTDTQYF